The sequence of this TCR beta chain was determined in a study of T cells in Graves' hyperthyroidism and ophthalmopathy. CDR3 length: 16 amino acids. V lost 6 bases and J 6 bases, leaving 23 bases between the germline ends. Looked up from germline, CDR1 is MNHNS and CDR2 is SASEGT. Authors of the study amplified TCR beta CDR3 regions from RNA transcripts. When the TCR CDR3 underwent first-round RT-PCR, the HTBI primer set was used. TCRdb reprocessed the multiplex PCR reads via MiXCR and lists one record per CDR3 protein. The data show about 400,000 distinct CDR3 sequences, more than 13% seen once. Study observations and caveats: The model's output predicted ophthalmopathy at a median of about 6.5 months prior to onset. From stable hyperthyroidism, ophthalmopathy was separated by a 13 V-J model.

This clonotype was counted ten times or more. The target antigen is unknown. The sequence was obtained from a woman aged 25 to 39 with Graves' hyperthyroidism. V is TRBV6-1 and J is TRBJ1-1, with D uncertain. What was sequenced was blood. CDR3 DNA sequence: TGTGCCAGCAGATTAACGTACACCTCCGATAGCGCTGAAGCTTTCTTT. Translating it yields CASRLTYTSDSAEAFF.